The clone carrying this T cell receptor beta chain was recorded at least ten times. The antigen remains unidentified. From germline, CDR1 is MDHEN and CDR2 SYDVKM. The CDR3 covers 14 residues. The V gene lost 5 bases and the J gene lost 2 bases, with 13 bases spanning the gap. Those donors who had ophthalmopathy presented with moderate-to-severe activity, a CAS of ≥3, a NOSPECS of ≥4 and a duration under 3 months. This sample was taken from a study of Graves' ophthalmopathy and Graves' hyperthyroidism. For the study at large: Untreated patients at initial diagnosis provided peripheral blood. Notes on the study in general: For predicting ophthalmopathy progression, the model had about 71% sensitivity and nearly 75% specificity. Blood also harbored most expanded thyroid clonotypes above 0.001 frequency.

The authors amplified TCR beta CDR3 regions from RNA transcripts. Second-round multiplex PCR followed a first-round RT-PCR using HTBI primers. TCRdb re-analysed the multiplex PCR reads in MiXCR, keeping a single row per CDR3 protein. The table has 450,000 or so distinct CDR3 sequences, about an eighth seen once. This clonotype was sampled from a woman in her thirties with Graves' ophthalmopathy. This sequence joins TRBV28 and TRBJ2-7, with no clear D. The material sequenced was blood. The CDR3 here is CASSVLEDPYEQYF. DNA of the CDR3: TGTGCCAGCAGTGTCCTCGAAGACCCCTACGAGCAGTACTTC.